This T cell receptor (beta chain) is from a study of lymphopenia after photon versus proton radiotherapy (dated by TCRdb to the late 2010s). Notes on the research overall: The study compared the immunological effects of photon versus proton radiation therapy in patients with gastrointestinal tumors who developed high-grade lymphopenia. The cohort included approximately 18 patients with gastrointestinal tumors who developed lymphopenia after receiving either photon or proton therapy. The goal of the study was to describe how the two radiation modalities differ in their effects on the immune system. What the authors observed across the whole study: The survival association was assessed only in patients who died, and better survival with proton therapy was presented by the authors as a possibility rather than a demonstrated result. After the lymphocyte count nadir, photon-treated repertoires showed oligoclonal expansion, especially of CD8+ Temra cells, which drove the drop in diversity. During treatment, patients who received proton therapy stayed relatively stable, whereas patients who received photon therapy lost naive T cells and TCR diversity and gained effector/memory populations. Across the cohort, among patients who died, a greater drop in TCR diversity after the nadir was inversely correlated with overall survival time.

CDR1 and CDR2 (SGHTA, FQGNSA) derive from the germline V gene. The cysteine opens and the phenylalanine closes a CDR3 of 12 amino acids. Of all the DNA, just the CDR3 is kept, 36 bases in frame from base 1. V is clipped by 8 bases and J by 9 bases, and the sequence between their germline boundaries is 14 bases long. The method was the immunoSEQ multiplex PCR assay. T cell repertoires were profiled with deep sequencing of rearranged TCR beta loci together with multiparametric flow cytometry. TCRdb obtained this table from immuneACCESS and retained in-frame rearrangements with V and J assigned. These tables miss some clones; where compared with another copy, unresolved V genes account for less than half of the shortfall, and the remainder is unexplained. Across this sample there are about 35,000 clones, with 80% to 95% seen only once. The biggest ten clones account for 13% to 15% of the sample. This clone has just a few counts. The clone's antigen remains unknown. Per-base quality was not reported, and no clone a single base away is much larger than it.

Recombination joined TRBV7-2 with TRBJ1-5; the D gene remains uncertain. This receptor was obtained from a man aged 55 to 70 with cholangiocarcinoma. This material consisted of peripheral blood, taken from a patient treated with photon-based radiotherapy. The DNA reads TGTGCCAGCGGAGGGATCATTGGGCCCCAGCATTTT. Its translation reads: CASGGIIGPQHF.